This record covers a single T cell receptor (beta chain). The clone's antigen remains unknown. No much larger clone exists at a distance of one base, and base qualities are not known. The data stem from a study of T cell repertoires in cytomegalovirus infection (dated by TCRdb to between 2018 and 2020). Describing the broader study: Because public TCR beta signatures pointed to carriage of CMV infection together with the matching HLA type, the HLA type of each donor mattered for the analysis. Findings and caveats that apply to the study as a whole: Cumulative frequency of public TCR beta family members discriminated carriers of CMV infection plus the relevant HLA type in this cohort and an independent approximately 370-donor cohort. The ex vivo response was dominated by HLA-C-restricted CMV-specific TCR beta clonotypes, which also provided the single most frequent clonotype in two of eight donors.

Sequences MNHEY (CDR1) and SVGEGT (CDR2) are obtained from the germline V gene. CDR3 length: 19 amino acids, cysteine to phenylalanine. Kept here is only the CDR3 DNA, which spans 57 bases and is read in frame from base 1. Here V drops 7 bases and J drops 7 bases, and the junction holds 24 bases not matched to any gene. The sequencer listed for this sample is Illumina HiSeq 1500. TCRdb trimmed the raw reads at Q25, called clones with MiXCR and kept productive beta chains. Entries that share a CDR3 protein sequence are merged under the most common genes and DNA. The sample profile shows under 200,000 distinct CDR3 sequences; about 28% of them were found once. 30% to 35% of the sample belongs to the ten largest clones.

This sequence was found in a human donor in good health (CMV status not recorded). Some clones in this sample may be carry-over from other donors' samples. The sequenced material came from PBMCs. The chain is made from TRBV6-2 or TRBV6-3 and TRBJ1-5, with TRBD1 identical over 8 junction bases. The DNA sequence is as follows: TGTGCCAGCAAAACGTCCCACAGGGGGAGAGGGGGTTTGGGGCAGCCCCAGCATTTT. It translates as CASKTSHRGRGGLGQPQHF.